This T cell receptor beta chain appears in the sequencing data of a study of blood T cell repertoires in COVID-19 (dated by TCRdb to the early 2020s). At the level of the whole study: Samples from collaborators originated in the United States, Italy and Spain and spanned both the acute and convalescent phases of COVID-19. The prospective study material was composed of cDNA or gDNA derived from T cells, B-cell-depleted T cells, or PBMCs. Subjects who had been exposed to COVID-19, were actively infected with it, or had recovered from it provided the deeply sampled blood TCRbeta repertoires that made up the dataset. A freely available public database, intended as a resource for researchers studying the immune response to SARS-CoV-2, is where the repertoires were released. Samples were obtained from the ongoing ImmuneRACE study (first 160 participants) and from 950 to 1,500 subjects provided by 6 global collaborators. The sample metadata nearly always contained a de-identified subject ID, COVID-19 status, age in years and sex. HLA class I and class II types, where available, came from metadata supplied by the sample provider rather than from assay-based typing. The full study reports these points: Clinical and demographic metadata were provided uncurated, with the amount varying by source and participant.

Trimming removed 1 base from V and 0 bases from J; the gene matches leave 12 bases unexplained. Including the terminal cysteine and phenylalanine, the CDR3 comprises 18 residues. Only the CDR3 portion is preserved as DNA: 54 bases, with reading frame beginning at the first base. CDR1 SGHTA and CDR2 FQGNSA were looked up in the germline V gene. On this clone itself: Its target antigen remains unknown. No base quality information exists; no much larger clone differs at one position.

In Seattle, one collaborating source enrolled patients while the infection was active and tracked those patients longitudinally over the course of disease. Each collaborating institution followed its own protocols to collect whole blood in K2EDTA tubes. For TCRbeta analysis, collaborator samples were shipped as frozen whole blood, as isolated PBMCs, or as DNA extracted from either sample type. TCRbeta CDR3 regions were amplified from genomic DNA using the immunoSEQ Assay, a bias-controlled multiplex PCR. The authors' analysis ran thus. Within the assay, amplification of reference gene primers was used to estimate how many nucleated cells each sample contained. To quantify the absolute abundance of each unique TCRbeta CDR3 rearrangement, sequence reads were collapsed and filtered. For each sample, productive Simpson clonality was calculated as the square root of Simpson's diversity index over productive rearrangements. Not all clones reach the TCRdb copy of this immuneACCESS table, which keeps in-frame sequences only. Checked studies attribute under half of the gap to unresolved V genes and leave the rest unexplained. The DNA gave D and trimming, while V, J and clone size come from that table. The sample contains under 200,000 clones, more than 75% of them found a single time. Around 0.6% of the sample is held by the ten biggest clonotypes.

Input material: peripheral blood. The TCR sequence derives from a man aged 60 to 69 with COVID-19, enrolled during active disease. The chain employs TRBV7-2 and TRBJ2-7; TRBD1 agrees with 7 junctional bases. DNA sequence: TGTGCCAGCAGCTTAGGAGTTGACAGGGTAAAGAGCTCCTACGAGCAGTACTTC. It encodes CASSLGVDRVKSSYEQYF.